These 24 T cell receptor beta chains originate from one sample sequenced in a study of pediatric ulcerative colitis (dated by TCRdb to between 2018 and 2021). During colonoscopy, one to two pinch biopsies were obtained from the rectum for research. Libraries came from the immunoSEQ multiplex PCR assay. TCRdb mirrors the immuneACCESS table, restricted to in-frame sequences. Some clones are absent from its copies; in checked studies, under half trace to an unresolved V gene, and the reason for the others is unknown. The sample includes approximately 13,000 clones, with over 60% observed a single time. The top ten clones comprise 4% to 5% of the sample. Input material: gut tissue. The receptor set was obtained from a boy aged 5-17 years who was a control in a study of pediatric ulcerative colitis.

The V and J genes are TRBV9 and TRBJ2-3, with a tentative D call TRBD2 (6 bases). The V end was cut by 0 bases, the J end by 1 base, with 12 bases between. In germline, CDR1 is SGDLS, CDR2 YYNGEE. This CDR3 is built from 16 residues. Here the CDR3 DNA reads TGTGCCAGCAGCGTAGGCCCGGGAGAGGGCACAGATACGCAGTATTTT. It codes for CASSVGPGEGTDTQYF.

The chain combines TRBV19 with TRBJ2-1; either TRBD1 or TRBD2 may supply D (6 bases each). CDR1 is LNHDA, CDR2 SQIVND, per germline (reference sequence). The CDR3 is made up of 14 amino acids. Deletions cut 3 bases from V and 6 bases from J, with 12 bases between. CDR3 protein: CASSMGWGANEQFF. The CDR3 bases are TGTGCCAGTAGTATGGGGTGGGGGGCCAATGAGCAGTTCTTC.

The V gene is TRBV4-2, the J gene TRBJ1-4, with D unclear. The germline V gene has CDR1 LGHNA and CDR2 YNFKEQ. The CDR3 consists of 15 residues. Trimming shortened V by 6 bases and J by 10 bases, and 21 bases separated the two germline ends. The CDR3 nucleotides are TGTGCCAGCAGACAGTATCACGGCATGGGAGGAAAACTGTTTTTT. Protein: CASRQYHGMGGKLFF.

About this clone itself: The germline gene is not matched at one end of the junction; a read error may be the cause. V is TRBV7-9 and J is TRBJ2-2; D perhaps matches TRBD2 (5 bases). CDR1 and CDR2 (germline): SEHNR, FQNEAQ (reference sequence). The CDR3 is 16 residues long. CDR3 amino acids: CASSLGRTGNAGELFF. Here the CDR3 DNA reads TGTGCCAGCAGCTTAGGAAGGACCGGGAACGCCGGGGAGCTGTTTTTT.

This chain joins TRBV6-5 and TRBJ2-1; D is uncertain. The CDR3 spans 14 residues. Germline CDR1 is MNHEY and CDR2 is SVGAGI. The ends were cut back, 0 bases at V and 5 bases at J, with 8 bases in the middle. DNA of the CDR3: TGTGCCAGCAGTTACTCGGAACTACACAATGAGCAGTTCTTC. Its protein is CASSYSELHNEQFF.

V and J are TRBV18 and TRBJ2-7, with D possibly TRBD2 on 6 matching bases. V dropped 2 bases and J dropped 7 bases, with 21 bases sitting between them. Per the germline V gene, CDR1 is KGHSH and CDR2 is LQKENI. The CDR3 spans 16 residues. The CDR3 spells CASSPEEGTRPLEQYV. CDR3 bases: TGTGCCAGCTCACCAGAGGAGGGCACTAGGCCGCTTGAGCAGTACGTC.

V and J are TRBV7-3 and TRBJ1-5; maybe TRBD1 (6 bases). Germline V gives CDR1 SGHTA, CDR2 FQGTGA. The CDR3 runs 16 residues. V dropped 3 bases and J dropped 3 bases, with 15 bases sitting between them. CDR3 nucleotides: TGTGCCAGCAGCTTGGCCTGGACAGTTCCCAATCAGCCCCAGCATTTT. Protein product: CASSLAWTVPNQPQHF.

This chain joins TRBV7-3 and TRBJ1-5, with 10 bases matching TRBD1. The CDR3 covers 15 residues. J gave up 2 bases and V 3 bases, and 1 base lay outside the gene matches. Germline CDR1 SGHTA, CDR2 FQGTGA. CDR3 coding DNA: TGTGCCAGCAGCTTGACAGGGGGCGGCAATCAGCCCCAGCATTTT. Protein sequence: CASSLTGGGNQPQHF.

The table lists this clone with a few counts. This specimen includes other DNA sequences encoding the same CDR3. This chain connects TRBV10-1 to TRBJ1-3, with D hard to call. Germline V gene sequence: CDR1 WNHNN, CDR2 SYGVQD (reference sequence). Trimming left V 7 bases short and J 0 bases short, with 4 bases between. This CDR3 comprises 12 residues. Here the CDR3 DNA reads TGCGCCAGCAAGGACTCTGGAAACACCATATATTTT. This encodes CASKDSGNTIYF.

The V gene is TRBV18, the J gene TRBJ1-3; possibly TRBD1 for D (5 bases). The CDR3 has 15 amino acids. From germline, CDR1 is KGHSH and CDR2 LQKENI. The V and J ends lost 3 bases and 4 bases respectively, with 13 bases between them. The DNA of the CDR3 is TGTGCCAGCTCACCCGGCATAGGGGCCGGAAACACCATATATTTT. Translation: CASSPGIGAGNTIYF.

There are a few counts of this clone. V and J are TRBV5-4 and TRBJ2-7; TRBD1 agrees at 7 bases. The junction had 6 bases not matched to a gene; V was cut back by 4 bases and J by 5 bases. There are 13 residues in the CDR3. In germline, CDR1 is SGHNT, CDR2 YYREEE (reference sequence). The CDR3 region has the DNA TGTGCCAGCAGCCGGGACAGTAAGAACGAGCAGTACTTC. It is translated as CASSRDSKNEQYF. Using reference TRBV5-4 and TRBJ2-7 for the parts outside the CDR3, the full variable domain is ETGVTQSPTHLIKTRGQQVTLRCSSQSGHNTVSWYQQALGQGPQFIFQYYREEENGRGNFPPRFSGLQFPNYSSELNVNALELDDSALYLCASSRDSKNEQYFGPGTRLTVT.

The chain carries TRBV2 and TRBJ1-4; a possible D gene is TRBD1 (5 bases). CDR3 length equals 15 residues. CDR1 is SNHLY, CDR2 FYNNEI, per germline. Trimming removed 3 bases from V and 3 bases from J, with 11 bases in between. Here the CDR3 reads CASSDPRDPNEKLFF. DNA of the CDR3: TGTGCCAGCAGTGACCCGCGGGACCCTAATGAAAAACTGTTTTTT.

This clone was counted between two and nine times. The chain uses TRBV5-1 and TRBJ1-2, with D maybe TRBD1 (5 bases). CDR1 and CDR2 from the germline V gene are SGHRS and YFSETQ. This CDR3 has 14 residues. V was pared by 0 bases and J by 4 bases, with 10 bases between. CDR3 loop: CASSLEGQGYGYTF. The CDR3 region has the DNA TGCGCCAGCAGCTTGGAAGGGCAGGGCTATGGCTACACCTTC.

V gene TRBV2 combines with J gene TRBJ2-7; maybe TRBD1 (6 bases). V was pared by 1 base and J by 1 base, with 11 bases between. The germline V gene has CDR1 SNHLY and CDR2 FYNNEI. The CDR3 has 15 amino acids. The CDR3 is CASSEEWGPSYEQYV. The CDR3 DNA sequence: TGTGCCAGCAGTGAAGAGTGGGGGCCGTCCTACGAGCAGTACGTC.

The genes are TRBV7-8 and TRBJ1-2; D uncertain. Trimming removed 1 base from V and 8 bases from J, with 11 bases in between. This CDR3 has 13 residues. Looked up from germline, CDR1 is SGHVS and CDR2 is FQNEAQ. DNA of the CDR3: TGTGCCAGCAGCTTAGTCCCAAGATGGGGCTACACCTTC. As protein: CASSLVPRWGYTF.

The chain carries TRBV27 and TRBJ1-2; 9 nucleotides agree with TRBD1. This CDR3 region has 15 residues. Germline V gene lookup returns CDR1 MNHEY and CDR2 SMNVEV (reference sequence). J lost 2 bases, V lost 7 bases, and 8 bases had no gene match. DNA of the CDR3: TGTGCCAGCAAGATAACAGGGGGCTGGAACTATGGCTACACCTTC. Its translation is CASKITGGWNYGYTF.

The chain joins TRBV6-6 to TRBJ2-1; D is undetermined. The germline V gene has CDR1 MNHNY and CDR2 SVGAGI (reference sequence). The CDR3 is made up of 11 amino acids. Deletions cut 10 bases from V and 5 bases from J, with 9 bases between. The CDR3 DNA sequence: TGTGCCATCAGGTTTAACAATGAGCAGTTCTTC. It translates to CAIRFNNEQFF.

This CDR3 reads CASSRRQGHTQNTEAFF. The CDR3 nucleotides read TGCGCCAGCAGCCGAAGACAGGGACACACACAGAACACTGAAGCTTTCTTT. The J gene is TRBJ1-1, the V gene TRBV4-1; TRBD1 agrees at 7 bases. This CDR3 has 17 amino acids. V was pared by 4 bases and J by 1 base, with 12 bases of the junction left unmatched. In germline, CDR1 is MGHRA, CDR2 YSYEKL.

This CDR3 reads CASRLVTGQGYIGELFF. The CDR3 coding sequence is TGCGCCAGCAGACTTGTCACTGGACAGGGGTATATCGGGGAGCTGTTTTTT. The chain carries TRBV5-1 and TRBJ2-2; 9 bases align to TRBD1. Germline CDR1 is SGHRS and CDR2 is YFSETQ. Trimming cost V 5 bases and J 7 bases; bases outside gene matches: 15. The CDR3 is 17 residues long.

This clone was detected a few times. The chain employs TRBV2 and TRBJ2-7, with unresolved D. Trimming pared 8 bases from V and 5 bases from J, leaving 10 bases between. Looked up from germline, CDR1 is SNHLY and CDR2 is FYNNEI. The CDR3 is 11 amino acids. CDR3 DNA sequence: TGTGCCAGCCAGCGCAGTAACGAGCAGTACGTC. Translating gives CASQRSNEQYV.

V usage is TRBV12-5 and J usage is TRBJ2-2; D gene unclear. The V end was cut by 0 bases, the J end by 3 bases, with 11 bases between. Germline values: CDR1 LGHNT, CDR2 FRNRAP. This CDR3 has 16 amino acids. CDR3 residues: CASGLVRTSDTGELFF. For the CDR3, the DNA is TGTGCTAGTGGTTTGGTACGAACGTCAGACACCGGGGAGCTGTTTTTT.

A few counts support this clone. The rearrangement joins TRBV19 to TRBJ2-7; D possibly corresponds to TRBD2 (5 bases). This CDR3 comprises 14 residues. The V and J ends lost 3 bases and 6 bases respectively, with 15 bases between them. Germline CDR1 LNHDA, CDR2 SQIVND (reference sequence). CDR3 nucleotides: TGTGCCAGTAGTATCAACGCCGGGAACTCCGAGCAGTACGTC. Translating it yields CASSINAGNSEQYV.

The V call is TRBV4-3, the J call TRBJ2-3; a possible D gene is TRBD2 (6 bases). Trimming took off 0 bases at V and 1 base at J, with 14 bases between the two ends. This CDR3 contains 17 residues. Germline loops: CDR1 LGHNA, CDR2 YSLEER. The CDR3 coding sequence is TGCGCCAGCAGCCAAGATTCCTCGGCGGGGCGCACAGATACGCAGTATTTT. Its translation is CASSQDSSAGRTDTQYF.

This clone showed up just a few times. An end of the junction does not agree with germline; a read error may underlie this. V gene TRBV7-7 combines with J gene TRBJ2-1; 7 bases agree with TRBD2. CDR3 length equals 14 residues. Looked up from germline, CDR1 is SSHAT and CDR2 is FNYEAQ (reference sequence). The CDR3 is CASSNRGGSDEQFF. DNA of the CDR3: TGTGCTAGCAGCAATCGAGGCGGGAGCGATGAGCAGTTCTTC.